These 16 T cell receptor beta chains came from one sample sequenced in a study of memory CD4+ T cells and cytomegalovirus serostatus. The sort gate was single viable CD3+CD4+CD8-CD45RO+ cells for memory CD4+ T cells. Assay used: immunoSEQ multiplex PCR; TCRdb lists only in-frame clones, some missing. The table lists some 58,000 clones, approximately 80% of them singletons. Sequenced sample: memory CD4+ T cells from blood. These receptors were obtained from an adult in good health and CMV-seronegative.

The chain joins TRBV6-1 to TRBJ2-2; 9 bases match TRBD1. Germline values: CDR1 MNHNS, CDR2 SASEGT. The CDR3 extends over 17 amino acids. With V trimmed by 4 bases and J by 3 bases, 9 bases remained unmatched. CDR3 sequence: CASSGNRGRFYTGELFF. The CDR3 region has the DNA TGTGCCAGCAGTGGGAACAGGGGGCGATTTTACACCGGGGAGCTGTTTTTT.

CDR3 in amino acids: CASSPVAGGLQETQYF. CDR3 nucleotides: TGCGCCAGCAGCCCAGTAGCGGGAGGGCTCCAAGAGACCCAGTACTTC. This rearrangement joins TRBV10-1 to TRBJ2-5; 11 nucleotides line up with TRBD2. The V and J ends lost 6 bases and 1 base, in that order; junction bases with no gene match: 7. Germline V gives CDR1 WNHNN, CDR2 SYGVQD (reference sequence). This CDR3 has 16 residues.

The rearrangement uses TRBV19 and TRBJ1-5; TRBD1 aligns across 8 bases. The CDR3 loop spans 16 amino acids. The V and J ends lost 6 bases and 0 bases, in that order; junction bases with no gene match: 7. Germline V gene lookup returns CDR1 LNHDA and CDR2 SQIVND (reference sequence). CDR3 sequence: CASSDRGWGSNQPQHF. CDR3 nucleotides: TGTGCCAGTAGCGACAGGGGCTGGGGTAGCAATCAGCCCCAGCATTTT.

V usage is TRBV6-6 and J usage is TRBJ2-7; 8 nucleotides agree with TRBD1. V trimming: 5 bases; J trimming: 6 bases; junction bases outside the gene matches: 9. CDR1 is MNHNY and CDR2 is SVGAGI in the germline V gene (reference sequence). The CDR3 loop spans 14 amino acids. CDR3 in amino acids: CASSQRTGIGEQYF. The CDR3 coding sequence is TGTGCCAGCAGTCAACGGACAGGGATAGGCGAGCAGTACTTC.

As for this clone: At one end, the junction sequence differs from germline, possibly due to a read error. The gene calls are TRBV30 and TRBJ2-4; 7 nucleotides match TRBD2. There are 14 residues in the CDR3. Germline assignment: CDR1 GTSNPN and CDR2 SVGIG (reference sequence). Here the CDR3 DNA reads TGTGCCGGGAGGGCGGGTGTAGCCAAAAACATTCAGTACTTC. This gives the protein CAGRAGVAKNIQYF.

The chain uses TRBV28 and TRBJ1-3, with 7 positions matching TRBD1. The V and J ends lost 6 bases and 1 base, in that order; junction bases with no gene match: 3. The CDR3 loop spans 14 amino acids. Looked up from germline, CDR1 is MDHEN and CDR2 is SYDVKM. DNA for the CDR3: TGTGCCAGCAGCCGACAGGGTTCTGGAAACACCATATATTTT. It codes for CASSRQGSGNTIYF.

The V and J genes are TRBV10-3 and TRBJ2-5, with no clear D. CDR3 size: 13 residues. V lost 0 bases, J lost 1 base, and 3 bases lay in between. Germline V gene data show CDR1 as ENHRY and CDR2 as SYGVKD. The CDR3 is CAISESPQETQYF. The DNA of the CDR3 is TGTGCCATCAGTGAGTCGCCCCAAGAGACCCAGTACTTC.

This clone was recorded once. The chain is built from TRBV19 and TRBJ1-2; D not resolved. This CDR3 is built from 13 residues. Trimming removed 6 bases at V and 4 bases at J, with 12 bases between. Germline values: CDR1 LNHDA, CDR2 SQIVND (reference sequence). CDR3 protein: CASRDADGYGYTF. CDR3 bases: TGTGCCAGTAGGGACGCGGACGGCTATGGCTACACCTTC.

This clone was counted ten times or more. CDR3 DNA sequence: TGTGCCAGCTCACAAAACCAGATGAACACCGGGGAGCTGTTTTTT. Residues: CASSQNQMNTGELFF. The chain carries TRBV18 and TRBJ2-2, with unresolved D. Trimming left V 4 bases short and J 1 base short, with 10 bases between. Germline CDR1 and CDR2: KGHSH and LQKENI. The CDR3 has 15 residues. The full variable domain, in which reference TRBV18 and TRBJ2-2 provide the parts outside the CDR3, is NAGVMQNPRHLVRRRGQEARLRCSPMKGHSHVYWYRQLPEEGLKFMVYLQKENIIDESGMPKERFSAEFPKEGPSILRIQQVVRGDSAAYFCASSQNQMNTGELFFGEGSRLTVL.

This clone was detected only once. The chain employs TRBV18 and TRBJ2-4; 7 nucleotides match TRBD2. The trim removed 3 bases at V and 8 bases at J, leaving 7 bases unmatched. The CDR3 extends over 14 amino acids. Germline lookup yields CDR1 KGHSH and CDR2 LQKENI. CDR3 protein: CASSPAGGGDIQYF. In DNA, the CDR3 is TGTGCCAGCTCACCCGCTGGGGGGGGAGACATTCAGTACTTC. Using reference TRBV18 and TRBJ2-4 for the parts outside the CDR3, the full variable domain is NAGVMQNPRHLVRRRGQEARLRCSPMKGHSHVYWYRQLPEEGLKFMVYLQKENIIDESGMPKERFSAEFPKEGPSILRIQQVVRGDSAAYFCASSPAGGGDIQYFGAGTRLSVL.

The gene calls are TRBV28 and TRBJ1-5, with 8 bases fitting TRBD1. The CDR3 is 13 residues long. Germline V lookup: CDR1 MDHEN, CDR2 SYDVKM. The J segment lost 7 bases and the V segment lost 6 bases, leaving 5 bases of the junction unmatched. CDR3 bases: TGTGCCAGCAGAGCAGGGGGCTCGCAGCCCCAGCATTTT. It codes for CASRAGGSQPQHF.

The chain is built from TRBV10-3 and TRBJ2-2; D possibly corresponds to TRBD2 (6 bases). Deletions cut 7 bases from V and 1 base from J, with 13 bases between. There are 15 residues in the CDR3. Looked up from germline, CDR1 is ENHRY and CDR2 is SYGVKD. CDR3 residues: CAIKASGRNTGELFF. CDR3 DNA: TGTGCCATCAAAGCCTCCGGGAGGAACACCGGGGAGCTGTTTTTT.

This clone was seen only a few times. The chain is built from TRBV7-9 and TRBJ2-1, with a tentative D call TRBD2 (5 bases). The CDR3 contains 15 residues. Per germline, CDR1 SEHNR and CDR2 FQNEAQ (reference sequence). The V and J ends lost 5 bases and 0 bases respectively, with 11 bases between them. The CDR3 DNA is TGTGCCAGCAGCCAGAGCGGAGGCTCCTACAATGAGCAGTTCTTC. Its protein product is CASSQSGGSYNEQFF. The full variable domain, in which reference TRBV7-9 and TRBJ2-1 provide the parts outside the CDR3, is DTGVSQNPRHKITKRGQNVTFRCDPISEHNRLYWYRQTLGQGPEFLTYFQNEAQLEKSRLLSDRFSAERPKGSFSTLEIQRTEQGDSAMYLCASSQSGGSYNEQFFGPGTRLTVL.

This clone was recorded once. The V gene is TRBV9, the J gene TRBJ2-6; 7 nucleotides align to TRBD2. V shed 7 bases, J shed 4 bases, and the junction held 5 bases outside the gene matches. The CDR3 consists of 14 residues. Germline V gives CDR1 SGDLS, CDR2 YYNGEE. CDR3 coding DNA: TGTGCCAGCGGGGGGGTGGCCGGGGCCAACGTCCTGACTTTC. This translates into CASGGVAGANVLTF.

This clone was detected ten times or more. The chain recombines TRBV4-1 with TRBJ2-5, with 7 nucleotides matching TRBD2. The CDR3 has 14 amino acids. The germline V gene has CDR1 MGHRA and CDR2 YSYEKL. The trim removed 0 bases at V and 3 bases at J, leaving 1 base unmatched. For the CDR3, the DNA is TGCGCCAGCAGCCAAGACGGGGGGAAAGAGACCCAGTACTTC. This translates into CASSQDGGKETQYF.

The CDR3 DNA follows: TGTGCCAGCAGACAGTTGCCGGGACAGGGGTCCTACGAGCAGTACTTC. Translated: CASRQLPGQGSYEQYF. This chain connects TRBV2 to TRBJ2-7, with 10 bases lining up with TRBD1. The CDR3 sequence is 16 residues long. V was clipped by 6 bases and J by 1 base; unmatched bases: 9. Germline V gene sequence: CDR1 SNHLY, CDR2 FYNNEI.